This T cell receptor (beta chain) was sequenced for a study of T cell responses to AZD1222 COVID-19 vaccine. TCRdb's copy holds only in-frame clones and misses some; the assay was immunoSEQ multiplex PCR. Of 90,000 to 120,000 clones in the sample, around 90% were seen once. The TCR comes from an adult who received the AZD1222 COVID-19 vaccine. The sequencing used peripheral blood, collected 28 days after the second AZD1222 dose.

This CDR3 is CASSSTGLPWTAQYF. DNA for the CDR3: TGTGCCAGCAGTTCTACGGGACTTCCATGGACGGCCCAGTACTTC. V and J are TRBV28 and TRBJ2-5; D perhaps matches TRBD2 (6 bases). CDR1 is MDHEN and CDR2 is SYDVKM in the germline V gene. The CDR3 consists of 15 residues. Trimming left V 4 bases short and J 9 bases short, with 21 bases between. Based on the CDR3 plus reference TRBV28 and TRBJ2-5, the full variable domain is DVKVTQSSRYLVKRTGEKVFLECVQDMDHENMFWYRQDPGLGLRLIYFSYDVKMKEKGDIPEGYSVSREKKERFSLILESASTNQTSMYLCASSSTGLPWTAQYFGPGTRLLVL.